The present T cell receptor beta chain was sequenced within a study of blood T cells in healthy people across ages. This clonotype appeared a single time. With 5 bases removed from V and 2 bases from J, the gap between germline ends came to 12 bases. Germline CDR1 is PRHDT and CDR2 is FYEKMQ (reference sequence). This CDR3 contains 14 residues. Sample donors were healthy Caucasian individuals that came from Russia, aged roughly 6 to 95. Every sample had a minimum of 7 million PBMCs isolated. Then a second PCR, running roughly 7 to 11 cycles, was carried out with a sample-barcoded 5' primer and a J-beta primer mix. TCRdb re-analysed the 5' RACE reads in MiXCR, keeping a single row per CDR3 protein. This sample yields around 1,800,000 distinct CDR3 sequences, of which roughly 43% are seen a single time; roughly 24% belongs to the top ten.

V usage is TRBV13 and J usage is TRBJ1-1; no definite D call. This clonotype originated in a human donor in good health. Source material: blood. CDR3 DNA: TGTGCCAGCAGCCTACAGAAGTATAACACTGAAGCTTTCTTT. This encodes CASSLQKYNTEAFF.